The sequence of this T cell receptor beta chain was determined in a study of control samples from healthy donors and cancer patients (dated by TCRdb to the early 2020s). The CDR3 holds 13 amino acids from the cysteine to the valine. CDR3 DNA is the only sequence kept; it has 39 bases, read in frame from the first base. From a lookup of the germline V gene, CDR1 and CDR2 are MNHNS and SASEGT. V gives up 1 base and J gives up 5 bases, and the segment between their germline ends measures 9 bases. About this clone itself: Its target antigen remains unknown. Base qualities are missing; no much larger clone stands one base away.

Library prep was done by the immunoSEQ multiplex PCR assay. TCRdb took this table from immuneACCESS and kept in-frame rearrangements with V and J called. Such tables lack part of the clones; where checked against another copy, unresolved V genes explain under half of the gap, and the rest is unexplained. The sample table holds about 100,000 clones, of which over 75% were seen once. About 18% of the sample belongs to the ten largest clones. This receptor was obtained from a woman between 50 and 59 years old in good health. In this chain, TRBV6-1 is recombined with TRBJ2-7, with the D gene too uncertain to name. What was sequenced was blood. The CDR3 in this case is CASSEVQADEQYV. The nucleotide sequence reads as follows: TGTGCCAGCAGTGAAGTCCAGGCAGACGAGCAGTACGTC.